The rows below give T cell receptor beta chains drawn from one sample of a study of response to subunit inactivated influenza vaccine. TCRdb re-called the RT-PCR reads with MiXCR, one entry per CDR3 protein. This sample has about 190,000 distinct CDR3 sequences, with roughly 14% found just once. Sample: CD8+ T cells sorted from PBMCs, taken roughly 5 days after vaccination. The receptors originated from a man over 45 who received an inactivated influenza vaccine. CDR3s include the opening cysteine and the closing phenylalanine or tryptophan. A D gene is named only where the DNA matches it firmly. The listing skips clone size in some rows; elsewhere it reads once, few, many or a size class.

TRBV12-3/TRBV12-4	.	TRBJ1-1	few	CASRPGWGLNTEAFF	TGTGCCAGCAGACCAGGGTGGGGTTTGAACACTGAAGCTTTCTTT
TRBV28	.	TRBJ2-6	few	CASSFQRARGANVLTF	TGTGCCAGCAGTTTTCAGCGGGCGCGCGGGGCCAACGTCCTGACTTTC
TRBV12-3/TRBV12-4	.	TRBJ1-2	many	CASNPGNYGYTF	TGTGCCAGCAATCCAGGGAACTATGGCTACACCTTC
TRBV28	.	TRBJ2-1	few	CASSLGVGAGEQFF	TGTGCCAGCAGTTTAGGAGTGGGAGCGGGTGAGCAGTTCTTC
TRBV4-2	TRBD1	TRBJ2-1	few	CASSHSTGGLQFF	TGTGCCAGCAGCCATTCTACAGGGGGCCTCCAGTTCTTC
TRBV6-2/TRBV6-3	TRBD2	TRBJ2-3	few	CASSQEREWGTDTQYF	TGTGCCAGCAGTCAGGAGCGGGAGTGGGGCACAGATACGCAGTATTTT
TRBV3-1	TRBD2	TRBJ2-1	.	CASSQGGGRPYNEQFF	TGTGCCAGCAGCCAAGGGGGCGGGAGACCCTACAATGAGCAGTTCTTC
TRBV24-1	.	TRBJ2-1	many	CATSDLQTDYNEQFF	TGTGCCACCAGTGATTTGCAAACCGATTACAATGAGCAGTTCTTC
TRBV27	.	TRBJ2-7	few	CASRRLGGRGEQYF	TGTGCCAGCCGTAGATTAGGCGGTAGGGGCGAGCAGTACTTC
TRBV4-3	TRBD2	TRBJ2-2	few	CASSHGTSGFNTGELFF	TGCGCCAGCAGCCATGGGACTAGCGGCTTTAACACCGGGGAGCTGTTTTTT
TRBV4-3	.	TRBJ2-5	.	CASSQDGRQGDWPEYF	TGCGCCAGCAGCCAAGATGGGAGGCAGGGGGACTGGCCTGAGTACTTC
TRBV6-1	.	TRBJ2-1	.	CASSRPGLGLNEQFF	TGTGCCAGCAGTCGGCCGGGACTGGGCCTCAATGAGCAGTTCTTC
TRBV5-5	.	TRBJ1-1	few	CASSFSGLNTEAFF	TGTGCCAGCAGCTTCTCAGGGTTGAACACTGAAGCTTTCTTT
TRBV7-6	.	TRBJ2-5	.	CASARRRAQETQYF	TGTGCCAGCGCTCGTCGAAGGGCGCAAGAGACCCAGTACTTC
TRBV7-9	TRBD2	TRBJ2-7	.	CASSLIAGGPGYEQYF	TGTGCCAGCAGCTTGATAGCGGGAGGGCCTGGTTACGAGCAGTACTTC
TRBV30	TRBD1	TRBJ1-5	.	CAWSRGTGTGINQPQHF	TGTGCCTGGAGCCGAGGCACCGGGACAGGGATCAATCAGCCCCAGCATTTT
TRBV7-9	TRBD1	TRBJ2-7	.	CAIEEGTGGREQYF	TGTGCCATCGAAGAAGGGACAGGGGGAAGAGAGCAGTACTTC
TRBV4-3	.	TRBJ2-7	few	CASSHQIGGQGLYEQYF	TGCGCCAGCAGCCATCAAATCGGGGGTCAGGGACTCTACGAGCAGTACTTC
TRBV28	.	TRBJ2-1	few	CASSFSGIYNEQFF	TGTGCCAGCAGTTTTTCAGGAATCTACAATGAGCAGTTCTTC
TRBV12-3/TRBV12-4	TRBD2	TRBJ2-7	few	CASSFSGWSYEQYF	TGTGCCAGCAGTTTTAGCGGGTGGTCCTACGAGCAGTACTTC
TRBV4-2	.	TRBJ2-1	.	CASSQDNSKSSYNEQFF	TGTGCCAGCAGCCAAGACAATAGCAAGAGCTCCTACAATGAGCAGTTCTTC
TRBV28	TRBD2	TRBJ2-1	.	CASSGVETSGSSYNEQFF	TGTGCCAGCTCGGGGGTCGAAACTAGCGGGAGCTCCTACAATGAGCAGTTCTTC
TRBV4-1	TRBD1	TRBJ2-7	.	CASSRQGTSYEQYF	TGCGCCAGCAGTAGACAGGGGACTTCCTACGAGCAGTACTTC
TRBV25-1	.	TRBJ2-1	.	CASSDWTQSSYNEQFF	TGTGCCAGCAGTGACTGGACCCAGAGCTCCTACAATGAGCAGTTCTTC
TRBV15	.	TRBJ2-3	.	CATSSADTQYF	TGTGCCACCAGCAGTGCGGATACGCAGTATTTT
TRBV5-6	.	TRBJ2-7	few	CASSLVVRAYEQYF	TGTGCCAGCAGCTTGGTAGTCAGAGCCTACGAGCAGTACTTC
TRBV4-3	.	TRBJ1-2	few	CASSRGGEVYGYTF	TGCGCCAGCAGCAGGGGAGGGGAGGTTTATGGCTACACCTTC
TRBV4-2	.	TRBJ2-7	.	CASSPRTEGYEQYF	TGTGCCAGCAGCCCGCGGACAGAAGGATACGAGCAGTACTTC
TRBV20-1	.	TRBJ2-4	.	CCARTEIFTTAKNIQYF	TGCTGTGCTAGGACAGAAATATTTACTACAGCCAAAAACATTCAGTACTTC